This T cell receptor beta chain was found in a study of blood T cells in healthy people across ages. Findings and limits, study-wide: Long-lived donors had more naive CD4+ cells and higher diversity than aged donors.

This clonotype was observed a single time. The antigen is not known. The CDR3 contains 17 residues. From germline, CDR1 is MNHEY and CDR2 SMNVEV (reference sequence). Using a J-beta primer mix together with a sample-barcoded 5' primer, a second PCR was run for about 6 to 11 cycles. TCRdb analysed the 5' RACE reads with MiXCR anew, one entry per CDR3 protein. The sample contains over 950,000 distinct CDR3 sequences, roughly 47% of which appear only once. The TCR originated in a woman aged 60 to 75 in good health. The chain employs TRBV27 and TRBJ2-5, with D perhaps matching TRBD1 or TRBD2 (6 bases each). The J call is uncertain, as TRBJ2-7 better fits the DNA end. Material: blood. CDR3 nucleotide sequence: TGTGCCAGCAGTCCCAAACGTGCGGGACAAGTAGCCTACGAGCAGTACTTC. Protein product: CASSPKRAGQVAYEQYF.